This T cell receptor beta chain was observed in a study of sequential checkpoint blockade in melanoma. Across the whole study: Patients were randomized 1:1 to nivolumab-then-ipilimumab or ipilimumab-then-nivolumab first-line. Maintenance nivolumab came after either treatment sequence.

The treatment: randomized to nivolumab then ipilimumab (arm A) or the reverse (arm B). No patient had prior DNA-damaging chemotherapy. Sorted cells were live CD3+CD8+, lacking CD19 and CD56, from PBMCs. Trimming removed 0 bases at V and 3 bases at J, with 8 bases between. Germline V lookup: CDR1 GTSNPN, CDR2 SVGIG (reference sequence). There are 13 residues in the CDR3. Data came from immunoSEQ multiplex PCR; TCRdb stores just in-frame clones and leaves some out. There are roughly 31,000 clones in the sample; 86% occur only once, and over 20% lies in the top ten. The clonotype originates from a human donor with melanoma. The chain combines TRBV30 with TRBJ1-1, with D possibly TRBD1 on 5 matching bases. Source: CD8+ T cells sorted from blood (inferred from file names), taken from a patient given nivolumab and ipilimumab in sequence. The CDR3 is CAWSVGEDTEAFF. In DNA, the CDR3 is TGTGCCTGGAGTGTAGGGGAGGACACTGAAGCTTTCTTT.